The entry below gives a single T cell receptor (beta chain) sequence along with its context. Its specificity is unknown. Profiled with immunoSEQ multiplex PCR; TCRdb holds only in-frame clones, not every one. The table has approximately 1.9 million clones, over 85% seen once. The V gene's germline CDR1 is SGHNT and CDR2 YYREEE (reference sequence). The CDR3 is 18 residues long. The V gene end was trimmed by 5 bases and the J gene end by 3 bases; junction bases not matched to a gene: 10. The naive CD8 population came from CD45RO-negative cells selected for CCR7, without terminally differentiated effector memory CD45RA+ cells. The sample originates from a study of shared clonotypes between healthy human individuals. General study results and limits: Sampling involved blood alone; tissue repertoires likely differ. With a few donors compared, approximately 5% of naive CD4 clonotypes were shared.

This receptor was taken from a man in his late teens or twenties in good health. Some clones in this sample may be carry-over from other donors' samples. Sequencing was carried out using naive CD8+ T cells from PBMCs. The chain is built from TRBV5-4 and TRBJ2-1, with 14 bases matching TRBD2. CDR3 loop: CASRPGTSGSGFYNEQFF. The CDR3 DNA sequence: TGTGCCAGCAGGCCCGGGACTAGCGGGAGTGGATTCTACAATGAGCAGTTCTTC.